Listed below are T cell receptor beta chains from one sample, sequenced in a study of blood T cell repertoires in COVID-19. This table comes from immunoSEQ multiplex PCR, and its TCRdb copy is limited to in-frame clones, with some not included. The sample records 98,000 or so clones, 85% to 90% being singletons. Sequencing was performed on peripheral blood. Source of these receptors: a woman aged 55-70 years in a cohort sampled during active or convalescent COVID-19. The CDR3 runs from the conserved cysteine through the conserved F or W.

cdr3_aa	v_call	j_call
CASSYSGSGPYEQYF	TRBV6-5	TRBJ2-7
CASRRGTNYNEQFF	TRBV27	TRBJ2-1
CSVENSYEQYF	TRBV29-1	TRBJ2-7
CASSEEGAGYGYTF	TRBV2	TRBJ1-2
CASSHPKSEKLFF	TRBV5-4	TRBJ1-4
CASSVGQNNSPLHF	TRBV9	TRBJ1-6
CATWDRVTYEQYF	TRBV28	TRBJ2-7
CASSLGEGGPSTQYF	TRBV5-1	TRBJ2-3
CASSLTGDPAYEQYF	TRBV5-1	TRBJ2-7
CASSSQGGGYEQYF	TRBV7-2	TRBJ2-7
CASSSGHYYGYTF	TRBV5-1	TRBJ1-2
CASSVGLAGAYNEQFF	TRBV9	TRBJ2-1
CASRTQAKVGANVLTF	TRBV28	TRBJ2-6
CASASDRVPFYEQYF	TRBV25-1	TRBJ2-7
CATTGNRAEGYTF	TRBV2	TRBJ1-2
CASRAGTSGYEQYF	TRBV6-5	TRBJ2-7
CASSQEAAGLNTEAFF	TRBV4-2	TRBJ1-1
CASSISGGTDTQYF	TRBV11-2	TRBJ2-3
CASSVGAGAQEQYF	TRBV9	TRBJ2-7
CASSFRGGGELFF	TRBV11-2	TRBJ2-2
CASSYLAGVSSYEQYF	TRBV6-6	TRBJ2-7
CASSSSGGTRRGTEAFF	TRBV2	TRBJ1-1
CASSPHVGAGNTIYF	TRBV9	TRBJ1-3
CASRLPRQGQITYNEQFF	TRBV12-2	TRBJ2-1
CSARSPRTQYF	TRBV20-1	TRBJ2-3
CASSGRGFSTDTQYF	TRBV10-1	TRBJ2-3
CASSQADRPSNYGYTF	TRBV4-2	TRBJ1-2
CASTPDRNTEAFF	TRBV12-3/TRBV12-4	TRBJ1-1
CASRIGQTNTGELFF	TRBV2	TRBJ2-2
CASSYSSAVLAAFF	TRBV6-5	TRBJ1-1
CASRKGDRAGSPLHF	TRBV9	TRBJ1-6